Sequencing of this TCR beta chain was carried out in a study of blood T cell repertoires in COVID-19. Turning to the study itself: T cells, B-cell-depleted T cells, or PBMCs provided the cDNA or gDNA that served as material.

Only in-frame clones appear in the TCRdb table, and some are missing; sequencing was by immunoSEQ multiplex PCR. In the table there are around 100,000 clones, roughly 90% of which are singletons. Trimming shortened V by 5 bases and J by 0 bases, and 8 bases separated the two germline ends. Germline-derived CDR1 and CDR2 are SGHNT and YYREEE (reference sequence). The CDR3 extends over 13 amino acids. Input material: peripheral blood. The rearrangement joins TRBV5-4 to TRBJ1-2; D uncertain. The clonotype was recovered from a man in his fifties or sixties with active COVID-19. Written as DNA, the CDR3 is TGTGCCAGCAGTATCACGGCTAACTATGGCTACACCTTC. Translation gives CASSITANYGYTF.